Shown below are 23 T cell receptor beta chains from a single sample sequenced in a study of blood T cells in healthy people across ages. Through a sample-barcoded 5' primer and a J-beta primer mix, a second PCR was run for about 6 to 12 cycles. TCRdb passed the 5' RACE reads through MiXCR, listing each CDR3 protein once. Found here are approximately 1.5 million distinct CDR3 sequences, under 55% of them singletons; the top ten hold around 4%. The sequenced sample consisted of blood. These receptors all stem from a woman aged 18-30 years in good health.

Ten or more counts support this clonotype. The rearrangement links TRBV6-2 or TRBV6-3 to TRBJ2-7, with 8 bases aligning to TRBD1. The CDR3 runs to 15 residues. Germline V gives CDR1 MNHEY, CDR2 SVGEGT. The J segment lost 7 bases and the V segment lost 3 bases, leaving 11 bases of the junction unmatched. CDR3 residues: CASSYRDRTSGEQYF. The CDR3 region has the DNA TGTGCCAGCAGTTATAGGGACAGGACTTCTGGGGAGCAGTACTTC.

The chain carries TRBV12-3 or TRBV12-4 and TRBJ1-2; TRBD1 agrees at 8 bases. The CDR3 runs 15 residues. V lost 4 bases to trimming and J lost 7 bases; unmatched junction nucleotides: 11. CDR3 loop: CASSSRTGREPGYTF. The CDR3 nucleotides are TGTGCCAGCAGTTCCCGGACAGGGAGGGAGCCTGGCTACACCTTC.

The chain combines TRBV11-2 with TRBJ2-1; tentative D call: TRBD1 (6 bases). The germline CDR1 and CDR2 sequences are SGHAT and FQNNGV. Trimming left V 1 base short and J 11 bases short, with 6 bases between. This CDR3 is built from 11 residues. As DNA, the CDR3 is TGTGCCAGCAGCTTAGGGGACAAGCAGTTCTTC. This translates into CASSLGDKQFF.

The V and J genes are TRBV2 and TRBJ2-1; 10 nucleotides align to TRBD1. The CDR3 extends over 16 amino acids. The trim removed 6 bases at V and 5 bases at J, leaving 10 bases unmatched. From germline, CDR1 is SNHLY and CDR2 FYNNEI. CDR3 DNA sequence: TGTGCCAGCAGATGGGGCCGGGACAGGGGCCACAATGAGCAGTTCTTC. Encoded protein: CASRWGRDRGHNEQFF.

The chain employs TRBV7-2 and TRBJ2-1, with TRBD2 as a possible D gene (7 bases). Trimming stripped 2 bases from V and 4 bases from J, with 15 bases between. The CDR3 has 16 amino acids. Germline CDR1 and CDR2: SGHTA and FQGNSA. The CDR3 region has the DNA TGTGCCAGCAGCTTAAGTATGCGGGGGCCTTACAATGAGCAGTTCTTC. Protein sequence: CASSLSMRGPYNEQFF.

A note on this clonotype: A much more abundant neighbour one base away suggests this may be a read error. CDR3 region: CASRGGLAAKADTQYF. For the CDR3, the DNA is TGTGCCAGCAGGGGAGGACTAGCAGCAAAGGCAGATACGCAGTATTTT. This chain links TRBV10-3 with TRBJ2-3, with TRBD2 matching 8 bases. The CDR3 is made up of 16 amino acids. CDR1 and CDR2 (germline): ENHRY, SYGVKD. V was pared by 10 bases and J by 4 bases, with 16 bases of the junction left unmatched.

In DNA form, the CDR3 reads TGCAGTGCTAGAGTCAGCTACACCTTC. It specifies CSARVSYTF. This chain links TRBV20-1 with TRBJ1-2; D unclear. This CDR3 has 9 amino acids. The germline V gene has CDR1 DFQATT and CDR2 SNEGSKA (reference sequence). V was cut by 1 base and J by 9 bases, with 3 bases left in between.

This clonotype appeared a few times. Written as DNA, the CDR3 is TGTGCCAGCAGAAAGAGCGGGAGTATCCACAATGAGCAGTTCTTC. This encodes CASRKSGSIHNEQFF. This sequence joins TRBV6-2 or TRBV6-3 and TRBJ2-1; 8 bases align to TRBD2. Germline CDR1 is MNHEY and CDR2 is SVGEGT. The J segment lost 5 bases and the V segment lost 6 bases, leaving 9 bases of the junction unmatched. The CDR3 sequence is 15 residues long.

CDR3 nucleotides: TGCAGTGCTAGAGTTGCAACTAATGAAAAACTGTTTTTT. Protein sequence: CSARVATNEKLFF. This chain connects TRBV20-1 to TRBJ1-4; D unclear. Germline loops: CDR1 DFQATT, CDR2 SNEGSKA (reference sequence). This CDR3 has 13 amino acids. V was trimmed by 1 base and J by 0 bases, leaving 3 bases between them.

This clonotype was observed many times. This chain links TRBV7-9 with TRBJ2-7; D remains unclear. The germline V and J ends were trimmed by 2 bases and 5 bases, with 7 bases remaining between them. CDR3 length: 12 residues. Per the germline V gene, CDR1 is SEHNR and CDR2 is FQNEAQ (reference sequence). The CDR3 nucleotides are TGTGCCAGCAGCTTAATCGGTCACGAGCAGTACTTC. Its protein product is CASSLIGHEQYF.

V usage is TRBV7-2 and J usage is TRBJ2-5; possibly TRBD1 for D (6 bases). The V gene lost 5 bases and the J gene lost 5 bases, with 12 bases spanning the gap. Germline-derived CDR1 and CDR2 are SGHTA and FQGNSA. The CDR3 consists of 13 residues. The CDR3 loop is CASSPRDMETQYF. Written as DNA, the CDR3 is TGTGCCAGCAGCCCCAGGGACATGGAGACCCAGTACTTC. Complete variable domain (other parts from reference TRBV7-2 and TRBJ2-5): GAGVSQSPSNKVTEKGKDVELRCDPISGHTALYWYRQSLGQGLEFLIYFQGNSAPDKSGLPSDRFSAERTGGSVSTLTIQRTQQEDSAVYLCASSPRDMETQYFGPGTRLLVL.

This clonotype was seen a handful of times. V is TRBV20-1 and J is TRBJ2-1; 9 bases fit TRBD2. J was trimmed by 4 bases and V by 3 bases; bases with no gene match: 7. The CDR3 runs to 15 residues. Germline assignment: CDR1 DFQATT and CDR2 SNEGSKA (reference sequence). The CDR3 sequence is CSASKSGGMYNEQFF. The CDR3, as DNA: TGCAGTGCTAGCAAAAGCGGGGGGATGTACAATGAGCAGTTCTTC.

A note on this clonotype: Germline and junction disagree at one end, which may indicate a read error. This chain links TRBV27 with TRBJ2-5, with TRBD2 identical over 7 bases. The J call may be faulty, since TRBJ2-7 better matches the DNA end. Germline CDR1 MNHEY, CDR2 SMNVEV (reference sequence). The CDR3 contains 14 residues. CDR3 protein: CVSSLTGGSYEQYF. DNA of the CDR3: TGTGTCAGCAGTTTAACGGGAGGTAGCTACGAGCAGTACTTC.

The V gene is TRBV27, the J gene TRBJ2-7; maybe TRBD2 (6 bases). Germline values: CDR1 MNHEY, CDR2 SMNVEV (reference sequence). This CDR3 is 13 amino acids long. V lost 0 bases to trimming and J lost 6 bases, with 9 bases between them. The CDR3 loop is CASSLSSGLEQYF. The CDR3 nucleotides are TGTGCCAGCAGTTTATCATCGGGACTCGAGCAGTACTTC.

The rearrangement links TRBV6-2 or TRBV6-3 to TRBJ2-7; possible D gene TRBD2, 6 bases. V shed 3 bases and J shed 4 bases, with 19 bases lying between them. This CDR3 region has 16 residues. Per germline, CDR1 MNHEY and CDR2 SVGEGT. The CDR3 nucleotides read TGTGCCAGCAGTTATTGGCGGGACGGTCTCTTATACGAGCAGTACTTC. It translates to CASSYWRDGLLYEQYF.

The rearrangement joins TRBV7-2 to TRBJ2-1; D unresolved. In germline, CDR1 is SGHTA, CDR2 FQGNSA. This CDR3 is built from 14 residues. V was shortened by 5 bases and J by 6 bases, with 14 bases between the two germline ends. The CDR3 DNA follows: TGTGCCAGCAGCCCCTTCGTAGGGCTCAATGAGCAGTTCTTC. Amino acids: CASSPFVGLNEQFF.

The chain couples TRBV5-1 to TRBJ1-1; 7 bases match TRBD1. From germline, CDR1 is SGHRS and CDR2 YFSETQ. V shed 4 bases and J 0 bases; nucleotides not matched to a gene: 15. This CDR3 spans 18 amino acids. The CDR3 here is CASSGGRGQPLLNTEAFF. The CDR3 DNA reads TGCGCCAGCAGCGGGGGACGGGGACAGCCTTTATTGAACACTGAAGCTTTCTTT.

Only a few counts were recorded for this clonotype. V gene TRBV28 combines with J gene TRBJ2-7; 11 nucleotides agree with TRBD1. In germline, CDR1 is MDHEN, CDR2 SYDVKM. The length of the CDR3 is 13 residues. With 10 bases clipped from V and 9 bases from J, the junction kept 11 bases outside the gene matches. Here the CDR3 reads CAISGTGGFRQYF. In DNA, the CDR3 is TGTGCCATCTCCGGGACAGGGGGTTTTCGGCAGTACTTC.

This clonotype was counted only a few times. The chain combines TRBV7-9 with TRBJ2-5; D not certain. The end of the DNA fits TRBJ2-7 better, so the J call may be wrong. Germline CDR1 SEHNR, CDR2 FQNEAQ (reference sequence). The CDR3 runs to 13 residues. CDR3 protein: CASSLALRSEQYF. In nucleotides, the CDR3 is TGTGCCAGCAGCTTAGCGCTCAGGTCCGAGCAGTACTTC.

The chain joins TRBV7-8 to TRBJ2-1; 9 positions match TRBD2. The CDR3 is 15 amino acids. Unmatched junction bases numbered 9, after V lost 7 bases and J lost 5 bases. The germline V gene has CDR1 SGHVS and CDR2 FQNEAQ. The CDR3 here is CASIPMSGRNNEQFF. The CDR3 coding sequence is TGTGCCAGCATCCCGATGAGCGGGAGGAACAATGAGCAGTTCTTC.

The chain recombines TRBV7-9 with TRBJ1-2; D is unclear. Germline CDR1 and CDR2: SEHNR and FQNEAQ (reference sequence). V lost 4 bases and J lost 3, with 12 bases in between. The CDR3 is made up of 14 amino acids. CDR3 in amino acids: CASSSSEPHYGYTF. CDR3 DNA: TGTGCCAGCAGCTCCTCAGAACCCCACTATGGCTACACCTTC.

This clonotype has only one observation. The CDR3 coding sequence is TGTGCCAGCAGTTTATCAAGTAGGGGTTGGGAGCAGTACTTC. Its protein product is CASSLSSRGWEQYF. The rearrangement uses TRBV28 and TRBJ2-4; tentatively, D is TRBD1 or TRBD2 (5 bases each). Germline V gives CDR1 MDHEN, CDR2 SYDVKM. The CDR3 runs 14 residues. V lost 1 base, J lost 13 bases, and 17 bases lay in between. Filled out from reference TRBV28 and TRBJ2-4, the complete variable domain reads DVKVTQSSRYLVKRTGEKVFLECVQDMDHENMFWYRQDPGLGLRLIYFSYDVKMKEKGDIPEGYSVSREKKERFSLILESASTNQTSMYLCASSLSSRGWEQYFGAGTRLSVL.

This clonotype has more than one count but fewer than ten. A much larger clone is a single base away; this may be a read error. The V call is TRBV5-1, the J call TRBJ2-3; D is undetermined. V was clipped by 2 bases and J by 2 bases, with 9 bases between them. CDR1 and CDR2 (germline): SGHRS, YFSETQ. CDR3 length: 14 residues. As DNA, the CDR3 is TGCGCCAGCAGCTTCGGAAAGGACACAGATACGCAGTATTTT. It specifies CASSFGKDTDTQYF.